This T cell receptor (beta chain) comes out of a study of T cells in Graves' hyperthyroidism and ophthalmopathy. The V gene lost 0 bases and the J gene lost 0 bases, with 18 bases spanning the gap. The CDR3 sequence is 18 residues long. The germline V gene has CDR1 MGHRA and CDR2 YSYEKL. TCR beta CDR3 sequences were amplified from RNA transcripts. The study used the HTBI primer set for a first-round RT-PCR of the TCR CDR3. A single record per CDR3 protein comes from TCRdb applying MiXCR to the multiplex PCR reads. The repertoire consists of 400,000 to 500,000 distinct CDR3 sequences, with 12% to 15% occurring once and the leading ten covering 5% to 6%. This clonotype was recorded a few times.

The receptor's source is a woman aged 18-35 years with Graves' hyperthyroidism. The sample was blood. The J gene is TRBJ2-7, the V gene TRBV4-1; D is ambiguous. CDR3: CASSQDSPQLMSSYEQYF. The CDR3 DNA reads TGCGCCAGCAGCCAAGATAGCCCTCAGCTTATGAGCTCCTACGAGCAGTACTTC.